This entry lists 6 T cell receptor beta chains sequenced from one sample in a study of OX40 agonist ivuxolimab in advanced cancers. This table comes from immunoSEQ multiplex PCR, and its TCRdb copy is limited to in-frame clones, with some not included. The sample holds approximately 76,000 clones; about 93% are singletons and the top ten take 5.5% to 7%. Material: CD4+ or CD8+ T cells sorted from blood, obtained in a trial of the OX40 agonist ivuxolimab. Receptor source: an adult with an advanced solid tumor such as melanoma, head and neck, liver or kidney cancer.

V gene TRBV19 combines with J gene TRBJ2-7, with 11 nucleotides matching TRBD1. This CDR3 has 14 residues. CDR1 is LNHDA, CDR2 SQIVND, per germline (reference sequence). With 1 base clipped from V and 5 bases from J, the junction kept 1 base outside the gene matches. CDR3 sequence reads: CASSIGTGGDEQYF. DNA of the CDR3: TGTGCCAGTAGTATAGGGACAGGGGGCGACGAGCAGTACTTC.

V gene TRBV6-5 combines with J gene TRBJ2-7; 7 bases are a match to TRBD2. Germline assignment: CDR1 MNHEY and CDR2 SVGAGI. The CDR3 runs 13 residues. With 5 bases clipped from V and 2 bases from J, the junction kept 3 bases outside the gene matches. DNA for the CDR3: TGTGCCAGCAGTCCCGGGACTACCTACGAGCAGTACTTC. Its protein is CASSPGTTYEQYF.

The chain is built from TRBV4-3 and TRBJ2-2; D tentatively reads TRBD1 or TRBD2 (6 bases each). The CDR3 spans 16 residues. Deletions cut 0 bases from V and 6 bases from J, with 14 bases between. Germline V CDR1 and CDR2: LGHNA, YSLEER. The CDR3 region is CASSQENGGRAGELFF. Written as DNA, the CDR3 is TGCGCCAGCAGCCAAGAAAACGGGGGCAGGGCCGGGGAGCTGTTTTTT.

The chain uses TRBV5-1 and TRBJ1-1, with a weak D call TRBD1 (5 bases). The CDR3 is 15 amino acids. V was pared by 3 bases and J by 0 bases, with 12 bases between. The germline V gene encodes CDR1 SGHRS and CDR2 YFSETQ. The CDR3 spells CASSSGHQMNTEAFF. Written as DNA, the CDR3 is TGCGCCAGCAGCTCAGGACATCAAATGAACACTGAAGCTTTCTTT.

The chain uses TRBV19 and TRBJ2-7; TRBD1 agrees at 7 bases. V lost 1 base, J lost 4 bases, and 7 bases stayed unmatched. This CDR3 comprises 15 residues. From germline, CDR1 is LNHDA and CDR2 SQIVND (reference sequence). CDR3 in amino acids: CASSIAGAGGYEQYF. In DNA form, the CDR3 reads TGTGCCAGTAGTATAGCTGGGGCAGGGGGATACGAGCAGTACTTC. The full variable domain, rest sourced from reference TRBV19 and TRBJ2-7, is DGGITQSPKYLFRKEGQNVTLSCEQNLNHDAMYWYRQDPGQGLRLIYYSQIVNDFQKGDIAEGYSVSREKKESFPLTVTSAQKNPTAFYLCASSIAGAGGYEQYFGPGTRLTVT.

J is TRBJ1-6 and V is TRBV4-1; 7 nucleotides line up with TRBD1. The CDR3 consists of 16 residues. The V gene end was trimmed by 4 bases and the J gene end by 8 bases; junction bases not matched to a gene: 11. The V gene's germline CDR1 is MGHRA and CDR2 YSYEKL. Here the CDR3 DNA reads TGCGCCAGCAGCCTACTCCGAGACAGGGTTGATTCACCCCTCCACTTT. Encoded protein: CASSLLRDRVDSPLHF.